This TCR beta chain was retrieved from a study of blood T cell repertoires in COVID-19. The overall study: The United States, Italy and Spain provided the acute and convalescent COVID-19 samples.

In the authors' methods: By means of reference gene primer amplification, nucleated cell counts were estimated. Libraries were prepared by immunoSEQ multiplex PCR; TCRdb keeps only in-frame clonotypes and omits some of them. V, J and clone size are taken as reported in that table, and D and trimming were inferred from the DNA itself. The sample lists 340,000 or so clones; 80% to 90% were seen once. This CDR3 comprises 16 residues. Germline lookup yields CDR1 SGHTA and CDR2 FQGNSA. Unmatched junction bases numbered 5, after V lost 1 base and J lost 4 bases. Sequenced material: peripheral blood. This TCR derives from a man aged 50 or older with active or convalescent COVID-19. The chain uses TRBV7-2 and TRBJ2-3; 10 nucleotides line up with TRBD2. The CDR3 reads CASSLEGTSGADTQYF. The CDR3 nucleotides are TGTGCCAGCAGCTTAGAAGGTACTAGCGGGGCAGATACGCAGTATTTT.